The 14 T cell receptor beta chains reported below all come from one sample, sequenced in a study of CD8 T cells in ankylosing spondylitis. TCRdb ran MiXCR on the 5' RACE reads and lists one entry per CDR3 protein. The table records a few hundred thousand distinct CDR3 sequences, more than 20% of them present only once. The sequenced material came from blood, either unsorted or a sorted T cell fraction (not recorded which). Source of these receptors: a male donor with ankylosing spondylitis or in good health (not recorded which).

This chain links TRBV20-1 with TRBJ1-2, with D perhaps matching TRBD1 (5 bases). The V and J ends lost 4 bases and 5 bases respectively, with 20 bases between them. Germline CDR1 and CDR2: DFQATT and SNEGSKA (reference sequence). This CDR3 is built from 15 residues. The DNA of the CDR3 is TGCAGTGCTAAACTCACTGACAGTGGGGGGTATGGCTACACCTTC. Protein product: CSAKLTDSGGYGYTF.

There are a few counts of this clonotype. This sequence joins TRBV3-1 and TRBJ2-5; no clear D gene. Deletions cut 2 bases from V and 4 bases from J, with 5 bases between. CDR1 LGHDT and CDR2 YNNKEL come from the germline V gene (reference sequence). The CDR3 contains 12 residues. CDR3 DNA: TGTGCCAGCAGCCAATCGACAGAGACCCAGTACTTC. Translating it yields CASSQSTETQYF.

The gene calls are TRBV12-3 or TRBV12-4 and TRBJ2-7; D may be TRBD1 (6 bases). V was trimmed by 3 bases and J by 0 bases, leaving 18 bases between them. This CDR3 has 17 residues. The CDR3 is CASSLGDRDIRSYEQYF. The CDR3 DNA is TGTGCCAGCAGTTTGGGTGACCGGGACATCCGCTCCTACGAGCAGTACTTC.

The rearrangement joins TRBV7-2 to TRBJ2-5, with 12 nucleotides matching TRBD2. Unmatched junction bases numbered 7, after V lost 5 bases and J lost 0 bases. Germline CDR1 reads SGHTA; CDR2 reads FQGNSA. The CDR3 contains 17 residues. CDR3 nucleotides: TGTGCCAGCAGCCCTGGACTAGCGGGGATATACCAAGAGACCCAGTACTTC. It specifies CASSPGLAGIYQETQYF.

This clonotype was detected only a few times. The rearrangement uses TRBV20-1 and TRBJ2-4, with D perhaps TRBD2 (7 bases). V was cut by 1 base and J by 15 bases, with 13 bases left in between. Germline V gives CDR1 DFQATT, CDR2 SNEGSKA (reference sequence). CDR3 size: 11 residues. CDR3 in DNA: TGCAGTGCTAGAGGGGGCGGGGGCAGGTACTTC. Protein: CSARGGGGRYF.

In its sample, this clonotype was seen many times. The V call is TRBV20-1, the J call TRBJ2-7; TRBD1 aligns across 10 bases. Germline CDR1 DFQATT, CDR2 SNEGSKA (reference sequence). The ends lost 6 bases at V and 13 bases at J; junction bases unmatched: 9. The CDR3 is 11 residues long. CDR3 sequence: CSAQGQGLCYF. DNA of the CDR3: TGCAGTGCCCAGGGACAGGGGTTATGCTACTTC.

This clonotype was observed many times. The chain couples TRBV20-1 to TRBJ2-3; D tentatively reads TRBD1 or TRBD2 (6 bases each). Germline V lookup: CDR1 DFQATT, CDR2 SNEGSKA (reference sequence). CDR3 length equals 17 residues. The ends were cut back, 4 bases at V and 2 bases at J, with 22 bases in the middle. CDR3 residues: CSAKGGAGGLDTDTQYF. In DNA form, the CDR3 reads TGCAGTGCTAAGGGGGGCGCCGGCGGCCTGGACACAGATACGCAGTATTTT.

This clonotype has only a few counts. The chain carries TRBV5-5 and TRBJ1-3; D is ambiguous. With 0 bases removed from V and 3 bases from J, the gap between germline ends came to 10 bases. The CDR3 length is 15 residues. Germline CDR1 is SGHKS and CDR2 is YYEKEE (reference sequence). The CDR3 loop is CASSLDSGSGNTIYF. CDR3 bases: TGTGCCAGCAGCTTGGACAGCGGTAGTGGAAACACCATATATTTT.

On this clonotype: Being one base from a much bigger clone, this may be a read error. The CDR3, as DNA: TGCGGCGCCGGGACAGGGGGATACAATGAGCAGTTCTTC. This codes for CGAGTGGYNEQFF. The rearrangement links TRBV29-1 to TRBJ2-1; the match to TRBD1 covers 11 bases. Germline V CDR1 and CDR2: SQVTM, ANQGSEA. The CDR3 runs to 13 residues.

This clonotype was found a few times. This chain links TRBV9 with TRBJ1-4; D call uncertain. V gave up 0 bases and J gave up 0 bases, with 6 bases separating them. The length of the CDR3 is 15 residues. CDR1 SGDLS and CDR2 YYNGEE come from the germline V gene. The CDR3 bases are TGTGCCAGCAGCGTAGACGGGACAACTAATGAAAAACTGTTTTTT. Amino acid sequence: CASSVDGTTNEKLFF.

The V gene is TRBV6-1, the J gene TRBJ2-2; D is perhaps TRBD2 (5 bases). Trimming stripped 6 bases from V and 4 bases from J, with 9 bases between. CDR1 is MNHNS, CDR2 SASEGT, per germline. The CDR3 is 13 residues long. In DNA form, the CDR3 reads TGTGCCAGCAGGACGGGGTCCACCGGGGAGCTGTTTTTT. Its protein product is CASRTGSTGELFF.

This chain joins TRBV7-2 and TRBJ2-7, with 11 bases fitting TRBD1. Germline V gene lookup returns CDR1 SGHTA and CDR2 FQGNSA. The CDR3 is made up of 16 amino acids. V lost 3 bases and J lost 5; bases outside the gene matches: 9. CDR3 protein: CASSLTGTGGSNEQYF. The CDR3 nucleotides are TGTGCCAGCAGCTTGACCGGGACAGGGGGTTCCAACGAGCAGTACTTC.

This rearrangement joins TRBV6-5 to TRBJ2-2; D gene uncertain. Trimming shortened V by 0 bases and J by 1 base, and 3 bases separated the two germline ends. CDR1 is MNHEY, CDR2 SVGAGI, per germline. The CDR3 is 14 residues long. CDR3 DNA sequence: TGTGCCAGCAGTTACTCGAAGAACACCGGGGAGCTGTTTTTT. This translates into CASSYSKNTGELFF.

This clonotype occurred many times. This chain joins TRBV12-3 or TRBV12-4 and TRBJ2-3; D might be TRBD1 or TRBD2, each matching 6 bases. The CDR3 extends over 13 amino acids. V was trimmed by 6 bases and J by 5 bases, leaving 12 bases between them. The CDR3 reads CASSQGGGDTQYF. Here the CDR3 DNA reads TGTGCCAGCAGCCAAGGAGGGGGAGATACGCAGTATTTT.